Here is one T cell receptor (beta chain) with its context. What it recognizes is unknown. Constant-segment primers were used for 5'RACE, and the resulting TCR alpha and TCR beta cDNA libraries carried sample barcodes and UMIs. TCRdb reprocessed the 5' RACE reads with MiXCR, giving one entry per CDR3 protein. The sample has 400,000 to 500,000 distinct CDR3 sequences; approximately 24% are singletons. This entry comes from a study of T-cell memory formation after mild COVID-19. Across the study: There were largely donor-specific TCR clusters. General study results and limits: CM and EM subsets held most contracting CD4+ clones; EMRA held CD8+ ones. Clones that got smaller from day 15 to 85 had even CD4/CD8, while clones growing later tipped toward CD4+.

This clonotype was obtained from an adult woman who had mild COVID-19 (a few samples of this study predate the infection). Cell type and time point are not known. What was sequenced was PBMCs or a T cell subset sorted from them (not recorded which).

CDR3 in amino acids: CSASAPAELGYTF. The DNA of the CDR3 is TGCAGTGCTAGTGCGCCAGCGGAACTTGGCTACACCTTC. J is TRBJ1-2 and V is TRBV20-1; no clear D gene. Trimming stripped 3 bases from V and 7 bases from J, with 15 bases between. Germline V gene data show CDR1 as DFQATT and CDR2 as SNEGSKA (reference sequence). The CDR3 runs 13 residues.